One sample yielded the 25 T cell receptor beta chains listed below, sequenced in a study of chemoradiotherapy in HPV16-positive cancers. Clones were read by immunoSEQ multiplex PCR, and TCRdb kept only the in-frame ones, dropping some. The sample gives 30,000 to 45,000 clones, around 80% of which show up once; 3.5% to 4% is in the top ten. The starting material was blood, obtained from a patient who underwent chemoradiotherapy. The receptors derive from a human donor with HPV-associated anogenital cancer.

By sample share, this clone is medium-sized. This sequence joins TRBV7-6 and TRBJ2-1, with 7 positions matching TRBD2. This CDR3 has 13 amino acids. The germline V gene has CDR1 SGHVS and CDR2 FNYEAQ. With V trimmed by 0 bases and J by 12 bases, 5 bases remained unmatched. CDR3 amino acids: CASSLAWTRPQFF. Written as DNA, the CDR3 is TGTGCCAGCAGCTTAGCTTGGACTAGGCCGCAGTTCTTC.

This clone was observed a handful of times. The chain carries TRBV7-8 and TRBJ1-6, with TRBD1 matching 7 bases. V gave up 1 base and J gave up 7 bases; unmatched junction bases: 4. In germline, CDR1 is SGHVS, CDR2 FQNEAQ. This CDR3 comprises 15 residues. CDR3 residues: CASSLDRGRNSPLHF. The CDR3 region has the DNA TGTGCCAGCAGCTTAGACAGGGGCCGGAATTCACCCCTCCACTTT.

This clone was seen only a few times. The chain employs TRBV29-1 and TRBJ1-2, with a weak D call TRBD1 (6 bases). Germline CDR1 SQVTM, CDR2 ANQGSEA. Trimming took off 5 bases at V and 5 bases at J, with 15 bases between the two ends. The CDR3 covers 13 residues. The CDR3 region is CSVFSGGKYGYTF. The CDR3 DNA reads as TGCAGCGTTTTTTCGGGGGGCAAGTATGGCTACACCTTC.

The V and J genes are TRBV10-3 and TRBJ2-7, with 11 bases aligning to TRBD1. This CDR3 contains 16 residues. V shed 3 bases, J shed 6 bases, and the junction held 10 bases outside the gene matches. Germline V lookup: CDR1 ENHRY, CDR2 SYGVKD. For the CDR3, the DNA is TGTGCCATCAGTGACTATGGGGAGGGGACAGGGGGCGAGCAGTACTTC. Translation gives CAISDYGEGTGGEQYF.

This clone ranks as medium-sized. This chain joins TRBV5-1 and TRBJ1-3; D gene unclear. V was clipped by 4 bases and J by 4 bases, with 15 bases between them. The CDR3 covers 15 residues. Germline V gene lookup returns CDR1 SGHRS and CDR2 YFSETQ. In DNA, the CDR3 is TGCGCCAGCAGCCCCATGGGAAATACCGGAAACACCATATATTTT. Residues: CASSPMGNTGNTIYF.

This clone was seen a handful of times. This chain joins TRBV7-3 and TRBJ1-1, with D possibly matching TRBD1 (5 bases). V was trimmed by 5 bases and J by 1 base, leaving 17 bases between them. This CDR3 region has 16 residues. CDR1 and CDR2 from the germline V gene are SGHTA and FQGTGA. CDR3 amino acids: CASSPRGGTSNTEAFF. CDR3 bases: TGTGCCAGCAGCCCCCGGGGGGGGACCTCGAACACTGAAGCTTTCTTT. The full variable domain, in which reference TRBV7-3 and TRBJ1-1 provide the parts outside the CDR3, is GAGVSQTPSNKVTEKGKYVELRCDPISGHTALYWYRQSLGQGPEFLIYFQGTGAADDSGLPNDRFFAVRPEGSVSTLKIQRTERGDSAVYLCASSPRGGTSNTEAFFGQGTRLTVV.

This clone was counted a single time. The chain combines TRBV5-1 with TRBJ1-4; D is perhaps TRBD1 (5 bases). Germline V gene sequence: CDR1 SGHRS, CDR2 YFSETQ. This CDR3 has 15 amino acids. CDR3 in amino acids: CAKRGPGGRYEKLFF. CDR3 bases: TGCGCTAAGAGAGGGCCGGGGGGTAGGTATGAAAAACTGTTTTTT. Filled out from reference TRBV5-1 and TRBJ1-4, the complete variable domain reads KAGVTQTPRYLIKTRGQQVTLSCSPISGHRSVSWYQQTPGQGLQFLFEYFSETQRNKGNFPGRFSGRQFSNSRSEMNVSTLELGDSALYLCAKRGPGGRYEKLFFGSGTQLSVL.

V is TRBV5-1 and J is TRBJ2-5, with D possibly called TRBD1 or TRBD2 (6 bases each). V dropped 4 bases and J dropped 2 bases, with 15 bases sitting between them. The germline CDR1 and CDR2 sequences are SGHRS and YFSETQ. The CDR3 is 15 residues long. CDR3 sequence reads: CASSLTGGWQETQYF. CDR3 DNA: TGCGCCAGCAGCCTGACCGGGGGCTGGCAAGAGACCCAGTACTTC.

Only a few counts were recorded for this clone. The V and J genes are TRBV11-2 and TRBJ1-2, with D hard to call. Germline V gene sequence: CDR1 SGHAT, CDR2 FQNNGV. The CDR3 loop spans 13 amino acids. V lost 3 bases to trimming and J lost 4 bases, with 9 bases between them. The CDR3 loop is CASSFGVGYGYTF. In DNA form, the CDR3 reads TGTGCCAGCAGCTTTGGGGTAGGCTATGGCTACACCTTC.

The genes are TRBV5-5 and TRBJ1-4, with D uncertain. CDR1 SGHKS and CDR2 YYEKEE come from the germline V gene (reference sequence). The CDR3 has 15 amino acids. The V end lost 2 bases, the J end lost 0 bases, and 8 bases lay between the germline ends. The CDR3 DNA reads TGTGCCAGCAGCTTCATTCAAGCAACTAATGAAAAACTGTTTTTT. Its translation: CASSFIQATNEKLFF.

This sequence joins TRBV18 and TRBJ1-1; D remains ambiguous. Germline CDR1 KGHSH, CDR2 LQKENI. CDR3 size: 13 residues. V was shortened by 1 base and J by 10 bases, with 13 bases between the two germline ends. Here the CDR3 reads CASSPLPEDAAFF. CDR3 in DNA: TGTGCCAGCTCACCACTCCCTGAAGACGCAGCTTTCTTT.

This clone was seen a few times. V and J are TRBV6-6 and TRBJ1-5; D is undetermined. The germline V and J ends were trimmed by 0 bases and 1 base, with 10 bases remaining between them. Germline CDR1 reads MNHNY; CDR2 reads SVGAGI (reference sequence). CDR3 length: 16 amino acids. CDR3 region: CASSYSGVTSNQPQHF. The CDR3, as DNA: TGTGCCAGCAGTTACTCTGGGGTTACAAGCAATCAGCCCCAGCATTTT.

J is TRBJ1-1 and V is TRBV4-3; 8 bases match TRBD1. V dropped 2 bases and J dropped 2; count of bases not matched to a gene: 1. This CDR3 contains 14 residues. Germline values: CDR1 LGHNA, CDR2 YSLEER. The CDR3 spells CASSQQGANTEAFF. The CDR3 DNA sequence: TGCGCCAGCAGCCAACAGGGGGCTAACACTGAAGCTTTCTTT.

This chain connects TRBV10-3 to TRBJ1-6, with 7 bases that match TRBD1. CDR1 and CDR2 (germline): ENHRY, SYGVKD. CDR3 length equals 13 residues. V was pared by 6 bases and J by 9 bases, with 5 bases of the junction left unmatched. DNA of the CDR3: TGTGCCATCAGAGTCGGGACAGCTTCACCCCTCCACTTT. Its protein is CAIRVGTASPLHF.

CDR3 sequence: CSGHEQGSDTQYF. Here the CDR3 DNA reads TGCAGCGGACACGAGCAGGGGTCAGATACGCAGTATTTT. The chain is built from TRBV29-1 and TRBJ2-3; D possibly corresponds to TRBD1 (6 bases). Between the trimmed V and J ends, which lost 7 bases and 4 bases, there was a span of 15 bases. This CDR3 has 13 amino acids. The germline gives CDR1 SQVTM, CDR2 ANQGSEA.

The rearrangement links TRBV9 to TRBJ2-5; 9 bases align to TRBD1. V gave up 4 bases and J gave up 3 bases; unmatched junction bases: 7. Germline V lookup: CDR1 SGDLS, CDR2 YYNGEE. CDR3 size: 15 residues. CDR3 region: CASSFRGTGKETQYF. CDR3 DNA: TGTGCCAGCAGCTTTCGAGGGACAGGGAAAGAGACCCAGTACTTC. Combining the CDR3 with reference TRBV9 and TRBJ2-5 gives the whole variable domain DSGVTQTPKHLITATGQRVTLRCSPRSGDLSVYWYQQSLDQGLQFLIQYYNGEERAKGNILERFSAQQFPDLHSELNLSSLELGDSALYFCASSFRGTGKETQYFGPGTRLLVL.

In its sample, this clone was seen once. In DNA, the CDR3 is TGTGCCAGCAGATACAGACAGGGGCAGAACACTGAAGCTTTCTTT. Protein product: CASRYRQGQNTEAFF. This rearrangement joins TRBV11-1 to TRBJ1-1; 8 bases are a match to TRBD1. There are 15 residues in the CDR3. CDR1 is SGHAT, CDR2 FQDESV, per germline (reference sequence). The J segment lost 1 base and the V segment lost 6 bases, leaving 7 bases of the junction unmatched.

This chain connects TRBV13 to TRBJ2-7; 9 bases match TRBD1. Germline V gives CDR1 PRHDT, CDR2 FYEKMQ (reference sequence). The CDR3 runs 14 residues. Unmatched junction bases numbered 8, after V lost 5 bases and J lost 6 bases. In nucleotides, the CDR3 is TGTGCCAGCAGCCGTGAGGGACAGGGTAGCGAGCAGTACTTC. Translating gives CASSREGQGSEQYF.

This clone came up a few times. In DNA, the CDR3 is TGTGCCTGGAGCCCCCGGGGGGGGTTGATTTCACCCCTCCACTTT. It encodes CAWSPRGGLISPLHF. The chain couples TRBV30 to TRBJ1-6, with D tentatively TRBD1 (5 bases). The CDR3 contains 15 residues. V lost 3 bases to trimming and J lost 9 bases, with 18 bases between them. The germline gives CDR1 GTSNPN, CDR2 SVGIG (reference sequence).

This clone has just a few counts. The V and J genes are TRBV29-1 and TRBJ1-5; D perhaps matches TRBD1 (6 bases). V was trimmed by 7 bases and J by 5 bases, leaving 18 bases between them. The length of the CDR3 is 14 residues. The germline V gene has CDR1 SQVTM and CDR2 ANQGSEA. The CDR3 here is CSAGEGLSYQPQHF. The CDR3 DNA reads TGCAGCGCAGGGGAGGGCCTAAGTTATCAGCCCCAGCATTTT.

This clone appeared once. This chain joins TRBV7-9 and TRBJ2-7; D ambiguous. This CDR3 has 13 residues. Germline V gene data show CDR1 as SEHNR and CDR2 as FQNEAQ (reference sequence). V lost 5 bases to trimming and J lost 4 bases, with 12 bases between them. The CDR3 nucleotides are TGTGCCAGCAGCACCGGTCGTCTTTACGAGCAGTACTTC. It specifies CASSTGRLYEQYF.

The chain carries TRBV7-2 and TRBJ1-5, with D maybe TRBD1 (5 bases). CDR1 is SGHTA, CDR2 FQGNSA, per germline. The CDR3 runs to 17 residues. V was trimmed by 1 base and J by 2 bases, leaving 15 bases between them. CDR3 in DNA: TGTGCCAGCAGCTTAGTCGGGGGGGGAATGGGCAATCAGCCCCAGCATTTT. Encoded protein: CASSLVGGGMGNQPQHF.

The J gene is TRBJ1-5, the V gene TRBV5-6; 10 nucleotides match TRBD1. CDR1 SGHDT and CDR2 YYEEEE come from the germline V gene. V was pared by 2 bases and J by 5 bases, with 7 bases of the junction left unmatched. This CDR3 contains 16 residues. This CDR3 reads CASSFQTGGLYQPQHF. The DNA of the CDR3 is TGTGCCAGCAGCTTTCAGACAGGGGGCCTGTATCAGCCCCAGCATTTT.

This sequence joins TRBV6-5 and TRBJ2-5; D is uncertain. This CDR3 is built from 14 residues. Germline CDR1 is MNHEY and CDR2 is SVGAGI. V was cut by 0 bases and J by 5 bases, with 10 bases left in between. The CDR3 reads CASSYSMAVETQYF. The CDR3 region has the DNA TGTGCCAGCAGTTACTCGATGGCGGTGGAGACCCAGTACTTC.

The chain carries TRBV19 and TRBJ1-2; D possibly corresponds to TRBD1 (6 bases). The V end lost 6 bases, the J end lost 1 base, and 9 bases lay between the germline ends. CDR3 length equals 13 residues. Per the germline V gene, CDR1 is LNHDA and CDR2 is SQIVND (reference sequence). The CDR3 DNA follows: TGTGCCAGTAGCAGACAGGTTAACTATGGCTACACCTTC. It is translated as CASSRQVNYGYTF.